A selection of T cell receptor beta chains follows, all from one sample in a study of T-cell memory formation after mild COVID-19. From the 5' RACE reads, TCRdb called clonotypes with MiXCR, one entry per CDR3 protein. Among 180,000 or so distinct CDR3 sequences listed, around 10% were seen once. The specimen was PBMCs or a T cell subset sorted from them (not recorded which). These receptors came from a man aged 18 to 29 who had mild COVID-19 (a few samples of this study predate the infection). Cell type and time point are not known. Both conserved end residues are part of each CDR3. The D gene is left open where the match is weak. Expanded clones get a size class; other rows say once, few or many, or leave the size out.

TRBV9,TRBJ2-3,NA,NA,CASSPGDRASDTQYF,TGTGCCAGCAGCCCCGGAGACCGTGCCTCAGATACGCAGTATTTT
TRBV5-1,TRBJ2-1,TRBD2,few,CASSPGLAGGRGNEQFF,TGCGCCAGCAGCCCCGGACTAGCGGGGGGGCGAGGCAATGAGCAGTTCTTC
TRBV5-1,TRBJ1-4,NA,NA,CASSPETETNEKLFF,TGCGCCAGCAGCCCCGAGACAGAAACTAATGAAAAACTGTTTTTT
TRBV2,TRBJ2-3,NA,NA,CASTAFSEQYF,TGTGCCAGCACCGCCTTTTCGGAGCAGTATTTT
TRBV7-7,TRBJ2-1,TRBD2,few,CASSTGTSGRTEQFF,TGTGCTAGCAGCACTGGGACTAGCGGACGCACTGAGCAGTTCTTC
TRBV12-3/TRBV12-4,TRBJ1-1,NA,many,CASRVSGSNTEAFF,TGTGCCAGCAGGGTGTCGGGATCGAACACTGAAGCTTTCTTT
TRBV7-2,TRBJ2-1,NA,many,CASSLTRGADNEQFF,TGTGCCAGCAGCTTAACCAGGGGGGCAGACAATGAGCAGTTCTTC
TRBV6-5,TRBJ1-2,NA,few,CASRSDRGAYGYTF,TGTGCCAGCAGATCCGACAGAGGGGCGTATGGCTACACCTTC
TRBV20-1,TRBJ2-3,TRBD2,NA,CSAPPRRGGLNTQYF,TGCAGTGCCCCGCCCCGGCGGGGGGGCTTAAATACGCAGTATTTT
TRBV9,TRBJ2-3,NA,few,CASRNTLADTQYF,TGTGCCAGCAGAAATACCTTAGCGGATACGCAGTATTTT
TRBV7-9,TRBJ1-2,TRBD1,few,CASSSAQWRRGQGGYTF,TGTGCCAGCAGCTCCGCTCAATGGCGAAGGGGGCAGGGTGGCTACACCTTC
TRBV7-2,TRBJ2-1,TRBD2,NA,CASSFRLAGALEQFF,TGTGCCAGCAGCTTTCGACTAGCGGGGGCGCTTGAGCAGTTCTTC
TRBV7-2,TRBJ1-3,NA,few,CASSSTGQSSGNTIYF,TGTGCCAGCAGCTCGACAGGCCAGAGCTCTGGAAACACCATATATTTT
TRBV20-1,TRBJ1-2,NA,NA,CSVRPPLTGTYGYTF,TGCAGTGTCAGACCACCTCTGACGGGCACTTATGGCTACACCTTC
TRBV5-4,TRBJ2-1,TRBD1,few,CASRPTGGRISEQFF,TGTGCCAGCAGACCGACAGGGGGGAGAATCTCTGAGCAGTTCTTC
TRBV6-5,TRBJ2-6,TRBD1,few,CASRGGQGPSGANVLTF,TGTGCCAGCAGAGGTGGACAGGGGCCCTCTGGGGCCAACGTCCTGACTTTC
TRBV5-1,TRBJ2-3,NA,NA,CASSLAARTVGTDTQYF,TGCGCCAGCAGCTTGGCCGCCCGGACCGTCGGCACAGATACGCAGTATTTT
TRBV5-1,TRBJ1-1,NA,NA,CASCRDDTEAFF,TGCGCCAGCTGCCGGGACGACACTGAAGCTTTCTTT
TRBV11-2,TRBJ1-6,NA,NA,CASSLGPSGGSPLHF,TGTGCCAGCAGCTTAGGACCGTCGGGCGGCTCACCCCTCCACTTT
TRBV18,TRBJ2-3,NA,few,CASSPLPGTDTQYF,TGTGCCAGCTCCCCCCTGCCCGGCACAGATACGCAGTATTTT
TRBV24-1,TRBJ2-1,NA,NA,CATSDAGPMIYNEQFF,TGTGCCACCAGTGATGCGGGACCCATGATCTACAATGAGCAGTTCTTC
TRBV5-4,TRBJ2-3,NA,NA,CASSRQGTGTDTQYF,TGTGCCAGCAGCCGCCAAGGAACCGGCACAGATACGCAGTATTTT
TRBV4-2,TRBJ2-1,TRBD2,NA,CASSPQASGGDDEQFF,TGTGCCAGCAGCCCACAAGCTAGCGGGGGGGACGATGAGCAGTTCTTC
TRBV5-1,TRBJ2-3,NA,few,CASSLDPSPTDTQYF,TGCGCCAGCAGCTTGGACCCTAGCCCCACAGATACGCAGTATTTT
TRBV4-1,TRBJ2-6,NA,NA,CASRYIGGSAYVLTF,TGCGCCAGCAGATATATTGGGGGTTCTGCCTACGTCCTGACTTTC
TRBV5-1,TRBJ2-1,NA,NA,CASSPDPRNEQFF,TGCGCCAGCAGCCCTGACCCCAGAAATGAGCAGTTCTTC